This T cell receptor beta chain was identified in a study of blood T cell repertoires in COVID-19. Study-level information: From the United States, Italy and Spain came samples of acute and convalescent COVID-19. PBMCs, B-cell-depleted T cells, or T cells provided the cDNA or gDNA that made up the material.

Study processing details: Amplification of reference gene primers was used by the study to estimate nucleated cell counts. Assay: immunoSEQ multiplex PCR; the TCRdb copy retains only in-frame clones and omits some. The V and J calls and clone size come from that table; D and trimming were worked out from the DNA. The sample includes 50,000 to 65,000 clones, around 82% of them seen just once. Germline lookup yields CDR1 SGDLS and CDR2 YYNGEE. V lost 1 base and J lost 5; bases outside the gene matches: 4. CDR3 length equals 15 residues. This sequence originates from a man in his sixties with COVID-19, enrolled during active disease. The chain combines TRBV9 with TRBJ2-3, with 10 nucleotides matching TRBD2. Material for sequencing was peripheral blood. Here the CDR3 reads CASSVNLAGEDTQYF. DNA for the CDR3: TGTGCCAGCAGCGTAAACCTAGCGGGAGAAGATACGCAGTATTTT.